A selection of T cell receptor beta chains follows, all from one sample in a study of blood T cell repertoires in COVID-19. Data came from immunoSEQ multiplex PCR; TCRdb stores just in-frame clones and leaves some out. Among 250,000 to 350,000 clones listed, about four fifths were seen once. Material for sequencing was peripheral blood. These receptors originate from a human donor with COVID-19, enrolled during active disease. The donor label of this sample is uncertain. Both conserved end residues are part of each CDR3. The D gene is left open where the match is weak. Only part of the rows carry a size: once, few, many, or a class if the clone is expanded.

>TRBJ2-7|TRBV28|.|.
TGTGCCAGCAGTTCTCCCGGACAGTCCTACGAGCAGTACTTC
CASSSPGQSYEQYF
>TRBJ2-7|TRBV11-2|few|TRBD1
TGTGCCAGCAGCTTAGGGACAGGGTCCTACGAGCAGTACTTC
CASSLGTGSYEQYF
>TRBJ2-1|TRBV30|once|.
TGTGCCTGGAGTCCTAGTTGGTCCTACAATGAGCAGTTCTTC
CAWSPSWSYNEQFF
>TRBJ1-5|TRBV19|.|.
TGTGCCAGTAGTGACCCAGGTCAGCCCCAGCATTTT
CASSDPGQPQHF
>TRBJ2-1|TRBV4-3|.|TRBD2
TGCGCCAGCAGCCAAGGGACTAGCGGGAGACCCAATGAGCAGTTCTTC
CASSQGTSGRPNEQFF
>TRBJ1-2|TRBV4-2|.|TRBD1
TGTGCCAGCAGCCAGACAGGGGGCGACTATGGCTACACCTTC
CASSQTGGDYGYTF
>TRBJ1-4|TRBV19|.|TRBD1
TGTGCCAGTAGTCCGAGGGACAGCGAAAAACTGTTTTTT
CASSPRDSEKLFF
>TRBJ1-6|TRBV7-2|.|.
TGTGCCAGCAGCTTAGGAAGGGGTAGTAATTCACCCCTCCACTTT
CASSLGRGSNSPLHF
>TRBJ2-7|TRBV28|once|TRBD2
TGTGCCAGCAGTTTTACTAGCGGGAGTACCGAGCAGTACTTC
CASSFTSGSTEQYF
>TRBJ1-4|TRBV28|.|.
TGTGCCAGCAGTTTTCTAGCGTCTGCAACTAATGAAAAACTGTTTTTT
CASSFLASATNEKLFF
>TRBJ2-1|TRBV5-1|.|.
TGCGCCAGCAGCAGAATAGCGGATAGCTCCTACAATGAGCAGTTCTTC
CASSRIADSSYNEQFF
>TRBJ2-1|TRBV6-6|.|TRBD1
TGTGCCAGCACCCGCAGGGACAGGGGAAACAATGAGCAGTTCTTC
CASTRRDRGNNEQFF
>TRBJ1-2|TRBV3-1/TRBV3-2|.|TRBD1
TGTGCCAGCAGCCGTTTACAGGGGGTTCATGGCTACACCTTC
CASSRLQGVHGYTF
>TRBJ1-5|TRBV7-3|.|.
TGTGCCCCCTCTCACGGGGAGGGAGCATGTCAGCCCCAGCATTTT
CAPSHGEGACQPQHF
>TRBJ2-1|TRBV4-3|few|.
TGCGCCAGCAGCCTTGACTCACCTCTCTGGTCCTACAATGAGCAGTTCTTC
CASSLDSPLWSYNEQFF
>TRBJ1-4|TRBV5-1|.|.
TGCGCCAGCAGCTTGAATACAGGAGCGAATGAAAAACTGTTTTTT
CASSLNTGANEKLFF
>TRBJ2-3|TRBV12-5|.|TRBD1
TGTGCTAGTGGTTTGGCCATGACAGGGGCTACAGATACGCAGTATTTT
CASGLAMTGATDTQYF
>TRBJ1-1|TRBV11-3|once|.
TGTGCCAGCAGCCAACGGCGGGGCAGCCAGAACACTGAAGCTTTCTTT
CASSQRRGSQNTEAFF